Each of the 24 T cell receptor beta chains below was sequenced from the same sample in a study of CD8 T cells in Susac syndrome. Random hexamers were used to reverse transcribe the RNA input (roughly 0.5 to 1 ug). TCRdb recomputed calls from the immunoSEQ multiplex PCR reads with MiXCR, one row per CDR3 protein. This table holds 130,000 to 150,000 distinct CDR3 sequences, approximately 93% found once. Sequenced input: CD8+ T cells from PBMCs. The source of these receptors is a human donor in good health.

This rearrangement joins TRBV4-1 to TRBJ2-3; the match to TRBD1 covers 7 bases. Trimming removed 5 bases from V and 9 bases from J; junction bases left unmatched: 14. This CDR3 has 15 residues. Germline V lookup: CDR1 MGHRA, CDR2 YSYEKL. The CDR3 is CASSERTGVQWTQYF. The CDR3 DNA sequence: TGCGCCAGCAGCGAGAGGACAGGCGTGCAGTGGACGCAGTATTTT.

V gene TRBV9 combines with J gene TRBJ1-2; TRBD1 might be the D (5 bases). Between the trimmed V and J ends, which lost 4 bases and 8 bases, there was a span of 15 bases. The germline gives CDR1 SGDLS, CDR2 YYNGEE. This CDR3 comprises 13 residues. CDR3 DNA: TGTGCCAGCAGCCTGGGAGGGGCAGGGGGCTACACCTTC. Translating it yields CASSLGGAGGYTF.

The V call is TRBV7-8, the J call TRBJ2-3; 9 bases agree with TRBD2. The CDR3 covers 18 residues. The V gene end was trimmed by 2 bases and the J gene end by 0 bases; junction bases not matched to a gene: 9. Germline-derived CDR1 and CDR2 are SGHVS and FQNEAQ. The chain's CDR3 is CASSLIGREGFSTDTQYF. Written as DNA, the CDR3 is TGTGCCAGCAGCTTAATTGGGCGGGAGGGTTTTAGCACAGATACGCAGTATTTT.

The rearrangement uses TRBV4-3 and TRBJ1-1; D is unresolved. V was shortened by 0 bases and J by 1 base, with 9 bases between the two germline ends. The CDR3 has 15 amino acids. From germline, CDR1 is LGHNA and CDR2 YSLEER. The CDR3 nucleotides are TGCGCCAGCAGCCAAGATCGTATGGCGAACACTGAAGCTTTCTTT. Its protein is CASSQDRMANTEAFF.

V and J are TRBV7-9 and TRBJ1-1; TRBD1 matches at 9 bases. V was clipped by 8 bases and J by 5 bases; unmatched bases: 3. CDR3 length: 12 residues. CDR1 SEHNR and CDR2 FQNEAQ come from the germline V gene (reference sequence). CDR3 sequence: CASPTGGTEAFF. The DNA for the CDR3 is TGTGCCAGCCCGACAGGGGGAACTGAAGCTTTCTTT.

This clonotype showed up just once. The rearrangement links TRBV20-1 to TRBJ1-4; D remains unclear. There are 12 residues in the CDR3. CDR1 is DFQATT and CDR2 is SNEGSKA in the germline V gene (reference sequence). V was shortened by 4 bases and J by 8 bases, with 11 bases between the two germline ends. The CDR3 protein is CSAKEGLEKLFF. DNA for the CDR3: TGCAGTGCTAAGGAGGGCCTAGAAAAACTGTTTTTT.

The chain has TRBV27 and TRBJ1-2; TRBD1 matches at 9 bases. Trimming removed 3 bases from V and 7 bases from J; junction bases left unmatched: 3. The length of the CDR3 is 13 residues. CDR1 is MNHEY and CDR2 is SMNVEV in the germline V gene (reference sequence). This CDR3 reads CASSLGTGFGYTF. The DNA of the CDR3 is TGTGCCAGCAGTTTGGGGACAGGGTTTGGCTACACCTTC.

V usage is TRBV14 and J usage is TRBJ1-1; 7 bases agree with TRBD1. CDR1 SGHDN and CDR2 FVKESK come from the germline V gene. The J segment lost 5 bases and the V segment lost 3 bases, leaving 3 bases of the junction unmatched. The CDR3 has 13 amino acids. The CDR3 nucleotides read TGTGCCAGCAGCCATCAGGGGGAGACTGAAGCTTTCTTT. Translation: CASSHQGETEAFF.

This sequence joins TRBV11-2 and TRBJ2-5; perhaps TRBD2 as D (6 bases). V gave up 5 bases and J gave up 4 bases, with 8 bases separating them. From germline, CDR1 is SGHAT and CDR2 FQNNGV. The CDR3 spans 12 residues. As DNA, the CDR3 is TGTGCCAGCAGCGAGGAGGGAGAGACCCAGTACTTC. Its protein product is CASSEEGETQYF.

The rearrangement joins TRBV4-3 to TRBJ2-1; D perhaps matches TRBD2 (6 bases). Germline assignment: CDR1 LGHNA and CDR2 YSLEER. V was pared by 1 base and J by 10 bases, with 14 bases between. The CDR3 has 14 amino acids. CDR3 nucleotides: TGCGCCAGCAGCCAAGGGTCGCGGGACTCAGAGCAGTTCTTC. Translated: CASSQGSRDSEQFF.

V is TRBV29-1 and J is TRBJ2-2; D gene uncertain. V lost 5 bases and J 0 bases, leaving 7 bases between the germline ends. CDR1 and CDR2 (germline): SQVTM, ANQGSEA. The CDR3 runs 13 residues. As DNA, the CDR3 is TGCAGCGTTAGGCCCCCGAACACCGGGGAGCTGTTTTTT. This encodes CSVRPPNTGELFF.

The genes are TRBV20-1 and TRBJ2-7; 7 nucleotides line up with TRBD1. Trimming took 4 bases from V and 6 from J; bases not matched to a gene: 6. CDR1 DFQATT and CDR2 SNEGSKA come from the germline V gene (reference sequence). The CDR3 consists of 12 residues. The CDR3 spells CSANPTGFEQYF. CDR3 bases: TGCAGTGCTAACCCGACAGGGTTCGAGCAGTACTTC.

The gene calls are TRBV28 and TRBJ1-2; D gene uncertain. Germline V CDR1 and CDR2: MDHEN, SYDVKM. Between the trimmed V and J ends, which lost 5 bases and 4 bases, there was a span of 8 bases. The CDR3 totals 12 residues. CDR3 DNA sequence: TGTGCCAGCAGTGACAATAGCTATGGCTACACCTTC. Translation gives CASSDNSYGYTF.

In this sample, this clonotype turned up a few times. This chain connects TRBV29-1 to TRBJ2-1, with D possibly being TRBD1 (6 bases). The CDR3 is 16 residues long. Germline V gene lookup returns CDR1 SQVTM and CDR2 ANQGSEA. V was pared by 1 base and J by 0 bases, with 13 bases between. The CDR3 spells CSVEVTGTYSYNEQFF. As DNA, the CDR3 is TGCAGCGTTGAAGTAACCGGGACATACTCCTACAATGAGCAGTTCTTC.

This clonotype turned up a few times. The chain uses TRBV7-8 and TRBJ1-2; D not resolved. Trimming stripped 1 base from V and 4 bases from J, with 7 bases between. CDR1 and CDR2 (germline): SGHVS, FQNEAQ. The CDR3 is 13 residues long. DNA of the CDR3: TGTGCCAGCAGCTTAGGGGAGATCTATGGCTACACCTTC. Protein: CASSLGEIYGYTF.

The chain couples TRBV27 to TRBJ2-3; 7 positions agree with TRBD2. The CDR3 loop spans 15 amino acids. The V segment lost 3 bases and the J segment 1 base; nucleotides outside the gene matches: 4. Germline CDR1 MNHEY, CDR2 SMNVEV (reference sequence). The CDR3 nucleotides are TGTGCCAGCAGTTTCGGTCTAGCGGGCACAGATACGCAGTATTTT. Amino acid sequence: CASSFGLAGTDTQYF.

CDR3 region: CASSLVAVLNNEQFF. CDR3 DNA: TGTGCCAGCAGCTTAGTAGCGGTTCTCAACAATGAGCAGTTCTTC. The chain combines TRBV7-8 with TRBJ2-1; D may be TRBD2 (6 bases). V lost 1 base and J lost 5, with 12 bases in between. This CDR3 contains 15 residues. CDR1 and CDR2 from the germline V gene are SGHVS and FQNEAQ.

A single count supports this clonotype. The chain employs TRBV4-1 and TRBJ2-1; D ambiguous. Germline values: CDR1 MGHRA, CDR2 YSYEKL. CDR3 length: 13 amino acids. V lost 1 base and J 9 bases, leaving 10 bases between the germline ends. The CDR3 is CASSQGPEGEQFF. Here the CDR3 DNA reads TGCGCCAGCAGCCAAGGCCCGGAAGGTGAGCAGTTCTTC.

The chain joins TRBV29-1 to TRBJ2-1, with a possible D match to TRBD2 (5 bases). CDR3 length: 11 amino acids. Germline V gene data show CDR1 as SQVTM and CDR2 as ANQGSEA. V lost 7 bases and J lost 6, with 10 bases in between. This chain's CDR3 is CSERTLNEQFF. Written as DNA, the CDR3 is TGCAGCGAACGGACTCTCAATGAGCAGTTCTTC.

V and J are TRBV7-2 and TRBJ2-5, with D tentatively TRBD1 or TRBD2 (5 bases each). V lost 5 bases, J lost 5 bases, and 21 bases lay in between. Germline CDR1 and CDR2: SGHTA and FQGNSA. The CDR3 consists of 16 residues. The CDR3 loop is CASSPGAGWFGETQYF. The CDR3 DNA sequence: TGTGCCAGCAGCCCCGGGGCAGGGTGGTTTGGGGAGACCCAGTACTTC.

The chain recombines TRBV27 with TRBJ2-5; D is unclear. CDR3 length: 15 residues. Trimming cost V 0 bases and J 4 bases, with 12 bases left between them. Germline V gives CDR1 MNHEY, CDR2 SMNVEV (reference sequence). CDR3 DNA: TGTGCCAGCAGTTTATCGTGGGGTTCCGCAGAGACCCAGTACTTC. The encoded protein is CASSLSWGSAETQYF.

The V and J genes are TRBV12-3 or TRBV12-4 and TRBJ1-2; D remains unclear. Between the trimmed V and J ends, which lost 7 bases and 3 bases, there was a span of 12 bases. The CDR3 runs to 13 residues. CDR3 nucleotide sequence: TGTGCCAGCACCCCGCCGGGGTACTATGGCTACACCTTC. It codes for CASTPPGYYGYTF.

This chain links TRBV27 with TRBJ1-2; 8 bases map to TRBD1. The CDR3 is 11 amino acids. Per germline, CDR1 MNHEY and CDR2 SMNVEV (reference sequence). Trimming cost V 10 bases and J 6 bases; bases outside gene matches: 4. The CDR3 here is CATRGLDGYTF. CDR3 nucleotide sequence: TGTGCCACCAGGGGGCTCGATGGCTACACCTTC.

The V call is TRBV15, the J call TRBJ2-5; 7 positions agree with TRBD1. Trimming at V came to 5 bases and at J to 0 bases, leaving 12 bases not matched to a gene. This CDR3 has 17 residues. Germline assignment: CDR1 LNHNV and CDR2 YYDKDF (reference sequence). DNA for the CDR3: TGTGCCACCAGCGACCCGGGGACAGAGTATTACCAAGAGACCCAGTACTTC. It encodes CATSDPGTEYYQETQYF.